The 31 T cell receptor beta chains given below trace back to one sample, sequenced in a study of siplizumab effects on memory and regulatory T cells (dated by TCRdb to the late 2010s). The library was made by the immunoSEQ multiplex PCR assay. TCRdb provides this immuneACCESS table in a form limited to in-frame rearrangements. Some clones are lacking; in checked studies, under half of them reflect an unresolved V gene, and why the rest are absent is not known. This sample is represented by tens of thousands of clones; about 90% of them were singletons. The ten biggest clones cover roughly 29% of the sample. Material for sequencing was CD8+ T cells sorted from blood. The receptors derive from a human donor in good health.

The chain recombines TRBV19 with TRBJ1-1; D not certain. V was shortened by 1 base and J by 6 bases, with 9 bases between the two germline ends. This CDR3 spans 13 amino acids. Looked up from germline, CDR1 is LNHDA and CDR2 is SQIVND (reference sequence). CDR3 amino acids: CASSIGRGPEAFF. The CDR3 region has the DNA TGTGCCAGTAGTATAGGACGAGGACCTGAAGCTTTCTTT.

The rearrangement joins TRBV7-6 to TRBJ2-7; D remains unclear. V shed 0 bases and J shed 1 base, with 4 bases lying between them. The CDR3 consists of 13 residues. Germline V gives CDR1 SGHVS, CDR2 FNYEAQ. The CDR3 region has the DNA TGTGCCAGCAGCTTAGCGACGTCCTACGAGCAGTACTTC. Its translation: CASSLATSYEQYF.

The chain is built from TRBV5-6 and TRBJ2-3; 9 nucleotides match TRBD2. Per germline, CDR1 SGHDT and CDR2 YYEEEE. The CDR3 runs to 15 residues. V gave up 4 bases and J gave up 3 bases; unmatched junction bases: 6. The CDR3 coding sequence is TGTGCCAGCAGCCCACTAGCGGGCCTTACAGATACGCAGTATTTT. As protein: CASSPLAGLTDTQYF.

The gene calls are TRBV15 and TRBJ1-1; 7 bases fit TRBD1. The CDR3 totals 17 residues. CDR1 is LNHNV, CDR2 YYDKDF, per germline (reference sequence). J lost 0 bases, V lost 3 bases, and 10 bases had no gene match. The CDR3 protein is CATSSQGRGTMNTEAFF. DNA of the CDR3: TGTGCCACCAGCAGTCAGGGCAGGGGGACCATGAACACTGAAGCTTTCTTT.

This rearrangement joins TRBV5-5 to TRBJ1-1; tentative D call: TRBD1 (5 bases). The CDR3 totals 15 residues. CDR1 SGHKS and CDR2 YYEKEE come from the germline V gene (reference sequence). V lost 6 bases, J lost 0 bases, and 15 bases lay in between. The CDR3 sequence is CASTPEGIMNTEAFF. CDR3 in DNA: TGTGCCAGCACCCCCGAGGGGATAATGAACACTGAAGCTTTCTTT.

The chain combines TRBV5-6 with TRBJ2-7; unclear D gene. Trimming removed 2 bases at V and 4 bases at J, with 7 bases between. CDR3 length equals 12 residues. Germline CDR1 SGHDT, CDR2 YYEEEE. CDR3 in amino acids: CASSFIKYEQYF. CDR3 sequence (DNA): TGTGCCAGCAGCTTCATTAAATACGAGCAGTACTTC.

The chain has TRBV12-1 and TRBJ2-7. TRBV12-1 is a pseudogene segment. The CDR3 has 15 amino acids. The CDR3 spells CASSFARDGKYEQYF. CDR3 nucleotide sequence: TGTGCCAGCAGCTTCGCCCGGGACGGCAAATACGAGCAGTACTTC.

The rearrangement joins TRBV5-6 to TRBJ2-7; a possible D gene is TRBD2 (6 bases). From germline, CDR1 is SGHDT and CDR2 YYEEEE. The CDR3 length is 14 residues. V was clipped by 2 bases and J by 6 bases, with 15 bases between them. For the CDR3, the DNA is TGTGCCAGCAGCTTCGATGCCAGGAGGGGCGAGCAGTACTTC. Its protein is CASSFDARRGEQYF. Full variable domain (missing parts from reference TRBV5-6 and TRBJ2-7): DAGVTQSPTHLIKTRGQQVTLRCSPKSGHDTVSWYQQALGQGPQFIFQYYEEEERQRGNFPDRFSGHQFPNYSSELNVNALLLGDSALYLCASSFDARRGEQYFGPGTRLTVT.

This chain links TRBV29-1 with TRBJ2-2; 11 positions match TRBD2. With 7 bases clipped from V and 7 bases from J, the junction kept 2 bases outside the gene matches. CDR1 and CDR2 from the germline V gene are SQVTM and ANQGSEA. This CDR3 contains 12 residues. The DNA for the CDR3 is TGCAGCGCTGGGACTAGCGGCGGGGAGCTGTTTTTT. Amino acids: CSAGTSGGELFF.

CDR3 region: CASRQGQFNSPLHF. In nucleotides, the CDR3 is TGTGCCAGCAGACAGGGACAGTTTAATTCACCCCTCCACTTT. The chain joins TRBV9 to TRBJ1-6; 7 positions agree with TRBD1. Germline CDR1 and CDR2: SGDLS and YYNGEE. The J segment lost 6 bases and the V segment lost 5 bases, leaving 5 bases of the junction unmatched. CDR3 size: 14 residues.

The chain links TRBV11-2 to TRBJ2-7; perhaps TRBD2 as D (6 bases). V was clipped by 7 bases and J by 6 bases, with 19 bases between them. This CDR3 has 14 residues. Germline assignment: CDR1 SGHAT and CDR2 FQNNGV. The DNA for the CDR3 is TGTGCCAGCACCTCTTCAGACGGGAGCTTCGAGCAGTACTTC. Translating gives CASTSSDGSFEQYF.

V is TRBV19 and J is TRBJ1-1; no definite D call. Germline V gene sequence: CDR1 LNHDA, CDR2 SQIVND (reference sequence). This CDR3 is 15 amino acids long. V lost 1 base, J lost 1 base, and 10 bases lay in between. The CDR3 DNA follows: TGTGCCAGTAGTATAGGCTACGGCAGGAACACTGAAGCTTTCTTT. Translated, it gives CASSIGYGRNTEAFF. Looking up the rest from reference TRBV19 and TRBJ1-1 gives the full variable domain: DGGITQSPKYLFRKEGQNVTLSCEQNLNHDAMYWYRQDPGQGLRLIYYSQIVNDFQKGDIAEGYSVSREKKESFPLTVTSAQKNPTAFYLCASSIGYGRNTEAFFGQGTRLTVV.

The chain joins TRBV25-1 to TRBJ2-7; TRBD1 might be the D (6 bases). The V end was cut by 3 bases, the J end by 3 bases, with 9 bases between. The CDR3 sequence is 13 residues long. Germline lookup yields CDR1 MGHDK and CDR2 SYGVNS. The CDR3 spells CASSDGQNYEQYF. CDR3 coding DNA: TGTGCCAGCAGTGATGGACAGAACTACGAGCAGTACTTC.

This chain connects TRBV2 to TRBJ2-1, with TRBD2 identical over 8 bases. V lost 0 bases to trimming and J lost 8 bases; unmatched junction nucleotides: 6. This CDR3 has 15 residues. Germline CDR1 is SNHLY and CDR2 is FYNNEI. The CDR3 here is CASSEAQRGSYEQFF. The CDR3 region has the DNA TGTGCCAGCAGTGAAGCCCAGCGGGGGTCCTATGAGCAGTTCTTC.

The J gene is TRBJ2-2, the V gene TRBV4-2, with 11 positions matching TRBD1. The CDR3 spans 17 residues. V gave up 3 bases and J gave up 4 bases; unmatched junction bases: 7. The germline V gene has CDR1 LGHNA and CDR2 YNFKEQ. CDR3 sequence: CASSQDGTGGITGELFF. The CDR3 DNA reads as TGTGCCAGCAGCCAGGATGGGACAGGGGGAATCACCGGGGAGCTGTTTTTT.

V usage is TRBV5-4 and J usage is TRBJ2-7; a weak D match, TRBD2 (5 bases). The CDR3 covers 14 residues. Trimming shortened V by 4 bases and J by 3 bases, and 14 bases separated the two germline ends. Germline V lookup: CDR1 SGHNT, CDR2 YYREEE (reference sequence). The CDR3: CASSTSWENYEQYF. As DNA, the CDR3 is TGTGCCAGCAGCACCTCGTGGGAGAACTACGAGCAGTACTTC.

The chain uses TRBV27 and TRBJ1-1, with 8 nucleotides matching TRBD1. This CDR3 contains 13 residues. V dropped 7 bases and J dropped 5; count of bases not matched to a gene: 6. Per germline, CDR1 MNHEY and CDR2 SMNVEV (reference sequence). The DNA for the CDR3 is TGTGCCAGCATCCATACAGGGGGGACTGAAGCTTTCTTT. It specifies CASIHTGGTEAFF.

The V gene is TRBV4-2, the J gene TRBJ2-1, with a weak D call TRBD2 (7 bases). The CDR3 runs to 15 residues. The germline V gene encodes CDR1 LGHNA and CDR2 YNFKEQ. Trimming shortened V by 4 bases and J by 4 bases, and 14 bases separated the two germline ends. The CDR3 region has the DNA TGTGCCAGCAGCCCCAGAGGGGGGGAGTACAATGAGCAGTTCTTC. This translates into CASSPRGGEYNEQFF.

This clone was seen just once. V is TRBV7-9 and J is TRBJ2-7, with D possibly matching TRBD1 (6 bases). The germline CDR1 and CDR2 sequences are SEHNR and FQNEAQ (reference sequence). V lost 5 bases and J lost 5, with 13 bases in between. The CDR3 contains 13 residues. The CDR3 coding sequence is TGTGCCAGCAGCCCCACAGGGACCAACGAGCAGTACTTC. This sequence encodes CASSPTGTNEQYF.

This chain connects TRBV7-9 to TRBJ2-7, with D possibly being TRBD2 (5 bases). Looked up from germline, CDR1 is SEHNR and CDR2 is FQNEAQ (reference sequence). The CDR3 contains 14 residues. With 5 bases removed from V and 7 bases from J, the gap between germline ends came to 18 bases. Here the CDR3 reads CASSPGWETGEQYF. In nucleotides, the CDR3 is TGTGCCAGCAGCCCGGGGTGGGAGACGGGTGAGCAGTACTTC.

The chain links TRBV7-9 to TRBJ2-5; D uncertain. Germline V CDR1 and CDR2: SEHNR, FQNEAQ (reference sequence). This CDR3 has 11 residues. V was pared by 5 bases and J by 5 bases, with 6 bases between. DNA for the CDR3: TGTGCCAGCAGCCCCCGGGAGACCCAGTACTTC. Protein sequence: CASSPRETQYF.

CDR3 in amino acids: CASSPQGATEAFF. The CDR3 DNA is TGTGCCAGCAGCCCCCAAGGGGCCACTGAAGCTTTCTTT. The V gene is TRBV28, the J gene TRBJ1-1; perhaps TRBD1 as D (5 bases). Looked up from germline, CDR1 is MDHEN and CDR2 is SYDVKM. The CDR3 loop spans 13 amino acids. Trimming took off 6 bases at V and 4 bases at J, with 12 bases between the two ends.

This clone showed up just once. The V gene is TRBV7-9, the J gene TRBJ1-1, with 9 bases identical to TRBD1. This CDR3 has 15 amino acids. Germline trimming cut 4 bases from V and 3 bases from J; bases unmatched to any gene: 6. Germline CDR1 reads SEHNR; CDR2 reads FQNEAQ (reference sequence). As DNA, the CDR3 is TGTGCCAGCAGCTCACAGGGGGCAGGGGACACTGAAGCTTTCTTT. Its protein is CASSSQGAGDTEAFF. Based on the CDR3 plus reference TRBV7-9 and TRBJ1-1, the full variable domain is DTGVSQNPRHKITKRGQNVTFRCDPISEHNRLYWYRQTLGQGPEFLTYFQNEAQLEKSRLLSDRFSAERPKGSFSTLEIQRTEQGDSAMYLCASSSQGAGDTEAFFGQGTRLTVV.

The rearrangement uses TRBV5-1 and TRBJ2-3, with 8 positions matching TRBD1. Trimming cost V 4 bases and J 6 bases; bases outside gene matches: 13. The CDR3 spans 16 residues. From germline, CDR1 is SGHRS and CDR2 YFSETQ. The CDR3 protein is CASSGIYRGAMDTQYF. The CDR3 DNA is TGCGCCAGCAGCGGAATCTACAGGGGGGCGATGGATACGCAGTATTTT. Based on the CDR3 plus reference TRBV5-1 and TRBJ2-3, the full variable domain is KAGVTQTPRYLIKTRGQQVTLSCSPISGHRSVSWYQQTPGQGLQFLFEYFSETQRNKGNFPGRFSGRQFSNSRSEMNVSTLELGDSALYLCASSGIYRGAMDTQYFGPGTRLTVL.

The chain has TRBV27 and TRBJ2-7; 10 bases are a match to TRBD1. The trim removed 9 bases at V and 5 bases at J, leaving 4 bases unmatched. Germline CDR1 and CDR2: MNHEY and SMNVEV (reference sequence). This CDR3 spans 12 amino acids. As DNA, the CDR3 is TGTGCCAGTAGCGACAGGGGGCACGAGCAGTACTTC. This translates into CASSDRGHEQYF.

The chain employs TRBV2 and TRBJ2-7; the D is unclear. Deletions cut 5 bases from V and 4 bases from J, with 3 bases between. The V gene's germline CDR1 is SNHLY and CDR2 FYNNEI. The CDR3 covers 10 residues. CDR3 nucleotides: TGTGCCAGCAGTCGTTACGAGCAGTACTTC. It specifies CASSRYEQYF.

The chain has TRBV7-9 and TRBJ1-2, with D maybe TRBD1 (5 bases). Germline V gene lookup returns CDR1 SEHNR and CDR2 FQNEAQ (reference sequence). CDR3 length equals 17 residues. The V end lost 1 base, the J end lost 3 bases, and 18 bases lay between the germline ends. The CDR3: CASSLDGATKDDYGYTF. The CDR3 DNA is TGTGCCAGCAGCTTAGACGGGGCGACAAAGGATGACTATGGCTACACCTTC.

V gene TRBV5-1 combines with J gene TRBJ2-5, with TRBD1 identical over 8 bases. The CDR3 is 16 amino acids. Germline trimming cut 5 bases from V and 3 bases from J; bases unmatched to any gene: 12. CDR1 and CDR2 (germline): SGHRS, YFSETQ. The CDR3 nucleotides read TGCGCCAGCAGGTACCATCCGGGACAGGTAAAAGAGACCCAGTACTTC. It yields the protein CASRYHPGQVKETQYF. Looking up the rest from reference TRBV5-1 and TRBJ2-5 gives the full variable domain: KAGVTQTPRYLIKTRGQQVTLSCSPISGHRSVSWYQQTPGQGLQFLFEYFSETQRNKGNFPGRFSGRQFSNSRSEMNVSTLELGDSALYLCASRYHPGQVKETQYFGPGTRLLVL.

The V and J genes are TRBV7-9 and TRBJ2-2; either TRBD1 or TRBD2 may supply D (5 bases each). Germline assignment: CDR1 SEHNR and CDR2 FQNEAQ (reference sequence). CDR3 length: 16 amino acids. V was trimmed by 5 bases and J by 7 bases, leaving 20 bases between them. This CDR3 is CASSPATGPVDGELFF. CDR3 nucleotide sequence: TGTGCCAGCAGCCCTGCTACGGGACCCGTCGACGGGGAGCTGTTTTTT.

CDR3 nucleotide sequence: TGCGCCAGCAGCAATCTAGCGGGGGGATCCTACAATGAGCAGTTCTTC. This encodes CASSNLAGGSYNEQFF. V is TRBV5-1 and J is TRBJ2-1, with 11 bases aligning to TRBD2. Germline CDR1 and CDR2: SGHRS and YFSETQ. CDR3 length: 16 residues. J lost 1 base, V lost 4 bases, and 4 bases had no gene match.

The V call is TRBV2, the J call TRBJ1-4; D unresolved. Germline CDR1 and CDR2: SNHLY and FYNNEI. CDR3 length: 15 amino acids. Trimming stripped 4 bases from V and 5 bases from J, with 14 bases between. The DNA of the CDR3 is TGTGCCAGCAGTGCAGCGGGTATCGGGAATGAAAAACTGTTTTTT. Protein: CASSAAGIGNEKLFF.